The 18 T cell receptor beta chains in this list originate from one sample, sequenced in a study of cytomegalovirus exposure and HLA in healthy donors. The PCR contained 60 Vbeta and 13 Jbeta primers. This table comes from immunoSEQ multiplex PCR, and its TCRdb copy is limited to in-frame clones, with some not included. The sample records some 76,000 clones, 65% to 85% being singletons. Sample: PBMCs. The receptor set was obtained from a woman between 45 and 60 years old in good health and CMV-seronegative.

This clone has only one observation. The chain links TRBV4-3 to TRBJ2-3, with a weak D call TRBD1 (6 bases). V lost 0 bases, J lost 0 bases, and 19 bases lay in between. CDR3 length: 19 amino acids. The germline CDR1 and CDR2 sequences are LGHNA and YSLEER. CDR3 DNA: TGCGCCAGCAGCCAAGATGGAGTCCCCTCAGGGGCCAGCACAGATACGCAGTATTTT. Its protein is CASSQDGVPSGASTDTQYF.

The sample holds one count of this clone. The CDR3 sequence: CASSETGTSGSFYNEQFF. DNA for the CDR3: TGTGCCAGCAGTGAAACCGGGACTAGCGGGAGCTTCTACAATGAGCAGTTCTTC. The genes are TRBV2 and TRBJ2-1; TRBD2 aligns across 14 bases. This CDR3 contains 18 residues. CDR1 is SNHLY, CDR2 FYNNEI, per germline. J was trimmed by 3 bases and V by 2 bases; bases with no gene match: 6. Looking up the rest from reference TRBV2 and TRBJ2-1 gives the full variable domain: EPEVTQTPSHQVTQMGQEVILRCVPISNHLYFYWYRQILGQKVEFLVSFYNNEISEKSEIFDDQFSVERPDGSNFTLKIRSTKLEDSAMYFCASSETGTSGSFYNEQFFGPGTRLTVL.

The CDR3 nucleotides are TGTGCCAGTAGTGTACAGGGGGCGGGGAAGAGCACCGGGGAGCTGTTTTTT. Its protein is CASSVQGAGKSTGELFF. The genes are TRBV19 and TRBJ2-2, with 9 bases aligning to TRBD1. Germline V gene data show CDR1 as LNHDA and CDR2 as SQIVND (reference sequence). After removal of 5 bases from V and 4 bases from J, the junction contained 11 bases not matched to a gene. This CDR3 contains 17 residues.

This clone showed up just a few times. CDR3 loop: CASVSRNTEAFF. CDR3 nucleotide sequence: TGTGCCAGCGTGTCCAGGAACACTGAAGCTTTCTTT. The chain uses TRBV6-5 and TRBJ1-1; unclear D gene. Looked up from germline, CDR1 is MNHEY and CDR2 is SVGAGI. The V and J ends lost 8 bases and 1 base respectively, with 8 bases between them. The CDR3 contains 12 residues.

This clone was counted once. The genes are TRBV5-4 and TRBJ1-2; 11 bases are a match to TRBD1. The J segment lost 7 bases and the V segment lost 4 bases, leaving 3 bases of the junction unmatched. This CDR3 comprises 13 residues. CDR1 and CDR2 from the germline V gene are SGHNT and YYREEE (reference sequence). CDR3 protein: CASSPDRGPGYTF. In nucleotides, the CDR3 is TGTGCCAGCAGCCCGGACAGGGGGCCTGGCTACACCTTC. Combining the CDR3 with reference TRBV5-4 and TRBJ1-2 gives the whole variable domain ETGVTQSPTHLIKTRGQQVTLRCSSQSGHNTVSWYQQALGQGPQFIFQYYREEENGRGNFPPRFSGLQFPNYSSELNVNALELDDSALYLCASSPDRGPGYTFGSGTRLTVV.

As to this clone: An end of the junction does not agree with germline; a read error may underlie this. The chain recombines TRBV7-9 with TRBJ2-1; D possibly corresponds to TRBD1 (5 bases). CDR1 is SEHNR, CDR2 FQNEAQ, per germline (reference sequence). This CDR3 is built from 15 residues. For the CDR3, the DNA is TGTGCCAGCAGTTTAGACAGTAGCTCCTACAATGAGCAGTTCTTC. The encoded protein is CASSLDSSSYNEQFF.

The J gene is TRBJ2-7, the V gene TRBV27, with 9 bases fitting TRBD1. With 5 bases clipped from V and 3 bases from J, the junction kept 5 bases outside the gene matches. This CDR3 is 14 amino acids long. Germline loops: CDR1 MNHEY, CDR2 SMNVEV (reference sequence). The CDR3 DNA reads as TGTGCCAGCAGTATAGGACAGGGGTACTACGAGCAGTACTTC. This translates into CASSIGQGYYEQYF.

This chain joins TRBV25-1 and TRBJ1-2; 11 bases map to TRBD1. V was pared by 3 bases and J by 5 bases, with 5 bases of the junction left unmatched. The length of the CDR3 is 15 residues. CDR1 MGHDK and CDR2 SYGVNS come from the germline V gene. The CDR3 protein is CASSEPGQGEYGYTF. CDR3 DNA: TGTGCCAGCAGTGAGCCGGGACAGGGGGAGTATGGCTACACCTTC.

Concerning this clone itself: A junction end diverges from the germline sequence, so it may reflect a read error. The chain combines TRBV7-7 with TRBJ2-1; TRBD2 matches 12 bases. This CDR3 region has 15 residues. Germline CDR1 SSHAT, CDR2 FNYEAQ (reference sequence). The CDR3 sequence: CASSARLAGDNEQFF. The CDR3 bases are TGTGCTAGCAGCGCCAGACTAGCGGGAGATAATGAGCAGTTCTTC.

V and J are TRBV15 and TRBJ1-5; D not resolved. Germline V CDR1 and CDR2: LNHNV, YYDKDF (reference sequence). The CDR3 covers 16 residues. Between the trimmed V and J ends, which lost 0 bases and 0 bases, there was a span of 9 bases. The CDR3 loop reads CATSRDPSYSNQPQHF. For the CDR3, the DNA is TGTGCCACCAGCAGAGATCCCAGTTATAGCAATCAGCCCCAGCATTTT.

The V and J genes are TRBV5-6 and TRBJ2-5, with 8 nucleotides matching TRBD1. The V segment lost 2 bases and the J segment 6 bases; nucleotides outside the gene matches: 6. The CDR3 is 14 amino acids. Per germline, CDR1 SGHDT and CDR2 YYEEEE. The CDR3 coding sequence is TGTGCCAGCAGCTTCGACGGACAGGGAAAGACCCAGTACTTC. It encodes CASSFDGQGKTQYF. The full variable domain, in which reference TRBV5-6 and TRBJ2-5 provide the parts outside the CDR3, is DAGVTQSPTHLIKTRGQQVTLRCSPKSGHDTVSWYQQALGQGPQFIFQYYEEEERQRGNFPDRFSGHQFPNYSSELNVNALLLGDSALYLCASSFDGQGKTQYFGPGTRLLVL.

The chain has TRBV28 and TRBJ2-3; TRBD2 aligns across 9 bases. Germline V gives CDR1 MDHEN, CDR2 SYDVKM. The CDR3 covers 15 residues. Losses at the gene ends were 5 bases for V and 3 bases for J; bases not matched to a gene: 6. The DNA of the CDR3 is TGTGCCAGCAGTGGCGGGGGGGCCATGACAGATACGCAGTATTTT. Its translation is CASSGGGAMTDTQYF.

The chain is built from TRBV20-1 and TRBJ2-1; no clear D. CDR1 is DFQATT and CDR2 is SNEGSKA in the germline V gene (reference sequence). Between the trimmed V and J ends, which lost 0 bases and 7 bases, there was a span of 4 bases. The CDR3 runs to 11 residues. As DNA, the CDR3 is TGCAGTGCTAGAGATCCGAATGAGCAGTTCTTC. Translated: CSARDPNEQFF.

CDR3 bases: TGCGCCAGCAGCTTCGGACTAGCGGGGACTACTAGCACAGATACGCAGTATTTT. It translates to CASSFGLAGTTSTDTQYF. This chain joins TRBV5-1 and TRBJ2-3; 12 bases agree with TRBD2. The ends lost 2 bases at V and 0 bases at J; junction bases unmatched: 7. Germline values: CDR1 SGHRS, CDR2 YFSETQ. The CDR3 runs 18 residues.

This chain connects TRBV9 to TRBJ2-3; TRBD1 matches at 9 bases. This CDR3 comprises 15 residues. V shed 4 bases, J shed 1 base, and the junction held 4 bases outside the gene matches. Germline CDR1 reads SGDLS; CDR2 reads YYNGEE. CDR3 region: CASSPRTGGTDTQYF. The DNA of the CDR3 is TGTGCCAGCAGCCCCCGGACAGGGGGCACAGATACGCAGTATTTT.

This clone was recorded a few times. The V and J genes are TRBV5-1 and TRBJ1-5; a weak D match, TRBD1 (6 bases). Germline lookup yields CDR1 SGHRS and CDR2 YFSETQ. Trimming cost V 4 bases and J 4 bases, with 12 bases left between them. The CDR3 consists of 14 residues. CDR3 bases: TGCGCCAGCAGCCCCGGACAGCAAAATCAGCCCCAGCATTTT. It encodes CASSPGQQNQPQHF.

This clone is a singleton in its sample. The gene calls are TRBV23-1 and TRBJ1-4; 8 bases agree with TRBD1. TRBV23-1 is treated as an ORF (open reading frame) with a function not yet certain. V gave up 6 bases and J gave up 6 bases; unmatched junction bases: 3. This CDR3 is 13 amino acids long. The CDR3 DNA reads TGCGCCAGCAGGGACAGGGCTTATGAAAAACTGTTTTTT. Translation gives CASRDRAYEKLFF.

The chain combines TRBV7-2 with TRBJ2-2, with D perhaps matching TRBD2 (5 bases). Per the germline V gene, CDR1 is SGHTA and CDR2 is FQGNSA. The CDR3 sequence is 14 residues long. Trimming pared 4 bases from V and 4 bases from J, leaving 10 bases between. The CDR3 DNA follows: TGTGCCAGCAGCTCCTTAGCGATCACCGGGGAGCTGTTTTTT. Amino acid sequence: CASSSLAITGELFF.